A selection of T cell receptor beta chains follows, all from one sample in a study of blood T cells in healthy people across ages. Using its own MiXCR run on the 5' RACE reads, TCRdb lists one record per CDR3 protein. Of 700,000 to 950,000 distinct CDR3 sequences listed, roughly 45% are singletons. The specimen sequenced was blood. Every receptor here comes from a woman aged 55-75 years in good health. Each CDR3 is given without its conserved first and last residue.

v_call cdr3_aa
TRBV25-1 ASRTAGDYEQY
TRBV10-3 AISDSGGSTDTQY
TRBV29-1 SVPKQGGGYT
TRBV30 AWSRIPYEQY
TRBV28 ASLAGGMYEQY
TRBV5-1 ASSPGIGGHMNTEAF
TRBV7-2 ASSLDRGQGEQY
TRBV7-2 ASSTLRGSGANVLT
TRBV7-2 ASSWVADSYEQY
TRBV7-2 ASSLDRSETQY
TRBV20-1 SANRDASDSPLH
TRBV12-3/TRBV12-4 ASSPNDDTQY
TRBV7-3 ASSVDRVYNEQF
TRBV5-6 ASSLSRVEQY
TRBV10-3 AISGRGVETQY
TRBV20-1 SARGDSQKILNSNQPQH
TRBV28 ASSPPWTSGSSNEQF
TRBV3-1 ASSQESTGPDEQY
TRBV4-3 ASSQDRKGMGNTIY
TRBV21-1 ASFRGESNQPQH
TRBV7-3 ASSPLAGGQETQF
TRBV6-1 TSSDGPDRVGGYT
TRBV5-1 ASGLGLNFYEQY
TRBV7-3 VSSFSDPYNEQF
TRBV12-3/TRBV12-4 ANRVTGGNEKLF